Listed here are 9 T cell receptor beta chains from one sample, sequenced in a study of blood T cell repertoires in COVID-19. Measured with immunoSEQ multiplex PCR; TCRdb has only the in-frame clones, and not every one. The sample records 190,000 or so clones, approximately 86% being singletons. Sequenced sample: peripheral blood. Source of these receptors: a woman of 80 years or more with acute or convalescent COVID-19.

The chain recombines TRBV13 with TRBJ2-7; D is possibly TRBD2 (6 bases). The germline V and J ends were trimmed by 0 bases and 5 bases, with 14 bases remaining between them. CDR1 is PRHDT and CDR2 is FYEKMQ in the germline V gene (reference sequence). The CDR3 runs to 15 residues. Written as DNA, the CDR3 is TGTGCCAGCAGCTTAGGTGGCGGGGCGAGCCACGAGCAGTACTTC. Protein: CASSLGGGASHEQYF.

V and J are TRBV15 and TRBJ1-6, with 7 bases lining up with TRBD1. CDR1 and CDR2 (germline): LNHNV, YYDKDF (reference sequence). CDR3 length equals 15 residues. The junction had 3 bases not matched to a gene; V was cut back by 0 bases and J by 7 bases. The CDR3 coding sequence is TGTGCCACCAGCAGAGATTTGGGACAGAATTCACCCCTCCACTTT. Residues: CATSRDLGQNSPLHF.

On this clone itself: In the same sample, other DNA sequences code for this CDR3. The rearrangement uses TRBV4-1 and TRBJ1-1; 8 nucleotides match TRBD1. This CDR3 contains 15 residues. V was clipped by 1 base and J by 3 bases; unmatched bases: 4. Germline lookup yields CDR1 MGHRA and CDR2 YSYEKL. DNA of the CDR3: TGCGCCAGCAGCCAAGCGCCGGACAGGGACACTGAAGCTTTCTTT. Translation gives CASSQAPDRDTEAFF.

The J gene is TRBJ2-4, the V gene TRBV21-1; the table's D call, TRBD1, was not checked against the DNA. TRBV21-1 corresponds to a pseudogene. The CDR3 length is 14 residues. Here the CDR3 reads CANIGDRRKNIQYF. As DNA, the CDR3 is TGTGCCAACATAGGGGACAGGAGAAAAAACATTCAGTACTTC.

This clone was counted a few times. The gene calls are TRBV7-7 and TRBJ2-7, with D unresolved. Germline CDR1 SSHAT, CDR2 FNYEAQ (reference sequence). Trimming removed 1 base at V and 0 bases at J, with 16 bases between. This CDR3 has 17 residues. CDR3 coding DNA: TGTGCCAGCAGCTTAGGGCCCGATTCCCCAGGCTCCTACGAGCAGTACTTC. Its protein is CASSLGPDSPGSYEQYF.

The chain joins TRBV27 to TRBJ1-2, with a possible D match to TRBD1 (5 bases). The germline V gene has CDR1 MNHEY and CDR2 SMNVEV (reference sequence). The CDR3 runs to 13 residues. V shed 6 bases and J shed 0 bases, with 8 bases lying between them. CDR3 protein: CASRGTSNYGYTF. The CDR3 bases are TGTGCCAGCAGAGGGACTTCTAACTATGGCTACACCTTC.

The chain employs TRBV11-2 and TRBJ1-6; D gene unclear. CDR1 and CDR2 (germline): SGHAT, FQNNGV. Trimming shortened V by 1 base and J by 6 bases, and 13 bases separated the two germline ends. This CDR3 is built from 16 residues. CDR3 bases: TGTGCCAGCAGCTTAGCCCAGACTCGCACTAATTCACCCCTCCACTTT. This translates into CASSLAQTRTNSPLHF.

The table lists this clone with a few counts. J is TRBJ2-7 and V is TRBV5-5, with D hard to call. Deletions cut 3 bases from V and 3 bases from J, with 13 bases between. Germline V lookup: CDR1 SGHKS, CDR2 YYEKEE (reference sequence). The CDR3 runs 14 residues. The CDR3 region is CASSSDPQRYEQYF. CDR3 coding DNA: TGTGCCAGCAGCTCAGACCCTCAGCGCTACGAGCAGTACTTC.

This clone has just one count. V gene TRBV2 combines with J gene TRBJ1-2; D may be TRBD1 (6 bases). The germline V gene encodes CDR1 SNHLY and CDR2 FYNNEI. The V end was cut by 8 bases, the J end by 2 bases, with 12 bases between. CDR3 length: 13 residues. CDR3 DNA: TGTGCCAGCTTTAGGACAGACAACTATGGCTACACCTTC. This codes for CASFRTDNYGYTF. The full variable domain, completed using reference TRBV2 and TRBJ1-2, is EPEVTQTPSHQVTQMGQEVILRCVPISNHLYFYWYRQILGQKVEFLVSFYNNEISEKSEIFDDQFSVERPDGSNFTLKIRSTKLEDSAMYFCASFRTDNYGYTFGSGTRLTVV.